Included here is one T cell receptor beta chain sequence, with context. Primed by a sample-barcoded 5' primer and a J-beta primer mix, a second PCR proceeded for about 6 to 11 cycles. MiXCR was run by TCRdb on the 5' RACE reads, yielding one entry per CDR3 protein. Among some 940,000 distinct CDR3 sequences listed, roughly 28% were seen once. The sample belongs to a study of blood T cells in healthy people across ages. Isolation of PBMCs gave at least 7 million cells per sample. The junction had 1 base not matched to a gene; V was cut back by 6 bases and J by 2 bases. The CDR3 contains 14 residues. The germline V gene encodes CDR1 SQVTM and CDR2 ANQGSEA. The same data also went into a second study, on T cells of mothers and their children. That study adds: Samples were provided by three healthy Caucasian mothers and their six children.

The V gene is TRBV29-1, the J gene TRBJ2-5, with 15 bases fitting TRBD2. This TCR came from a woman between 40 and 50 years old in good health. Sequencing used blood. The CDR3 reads CSVGLAGGQETQYF. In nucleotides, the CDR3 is TGCAGCGTCGGACTAGCGGGGGGGCAAGAGACCCAGTACTTC. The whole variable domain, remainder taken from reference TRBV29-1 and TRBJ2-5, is SAVISQKPSRDICQRGTSLTIQCQVDSQVTMMFWYRQQPGQSLTLIATANQGSEATYESGFVIDKFPISRPNLTFSTLTVSNMSPEDSSIYLCSVGLAGGQETQYFGPGTRLLVL.